One and the same sample provided the 15 T cell receptor beta chains below, sequenced in a study of shared T cell receptors in the human thymus. Clones were read by immunoSEQ multiplex PCR, and TCRdb kept only the in-frame ones, dropping some. The table has 650,000 to 950,000 clones, approximately 85% seen once; the top ten hold about 0.011%. This sample also belongs to another study, concerning human thymus T cells.

Source material: thymocytes. The receptors shown here come from a girl younger than two with a congenital heart defect.

The J gene is TRBJ2-3, the V gene TRBV18; tentatively, D is TRBD2 (7 bases). V was cut by 7 bases and J by 6 bases, with 23 bases left in between. Germline loops: CDR1 KGHSH, CDR2 LQKENI. This CDR3 has 16 residues. CDR3 protein: CASFFTRGALMDTQYF. The CDR3, as DNA: TGTGCCAGCTTTTTTACCCGGGGGGCCCTAATGGATACGCAGTATTTT. The entire variable domain, with the rest obtained from reference TRBV18 and TRBJ2-3, is as follows: NAGVMQNPRHLVRRRGQEARLRCSPMKGHSHVYWYRQLPEEGLKFMVYLQKENIIDESGMPKERFSAEFPKEGPSILRIQQVVRGDSAAYFCASFFTRGALMDTQYFGPGTRLTVL.

The V and J genes are TRBV13 and TRBJ1-5; 7 nucleotides match TRBD1. Germline trimming cut 5 bases from V and 3 bases from J; bases unmatched to any gene: 10. Germline CDR1 PRHDT, CDR2 FYEKMQ (reference sequence). This CDR3 has 16 residues. The CDR3 reads CASSIRDSRPNQPQHF. CDR3 bases: TGTGCCAGCAGCATCCGGGACAGTCGACCCAATCAGCCCCAGCATTTT.

With respect to this clone: The same CDR3 can be traced to other DNA sequences in this sample. This sequence joins TRBV27 and TRBJ1-1; 11 bases line up with TRBD1. CDR1 and CDR2 from the germline V gene are MNHEY and SMNVEV (reference sequence). The CDR3 extends over 18 amino acids. J gave up 1 base and V 5 bases, and 12 bases lay outside the gene matches. The CDR3 reads CASSLISGQGERNTEAFF. DNA for the CDR3: TGTGCCAGCAGTCTAATATCGGGACAGGGGGAGAGGAACACTGAAGCTTTCTTT.

The V and J genes are TRBV7-2 and TRBJ2-3; possibly TRBD1 for D (5 bases). V was trimmed by 2 bases and J by 5 bases, leaving 20 bases between them. In germline, CDR1 is SGHTA, CDR2 FQGNSA. This CDR3 has 17 amino acids. CDR3 DNA sequence: TGTGCCAGCAGCTTACGTCCCGACAGCAGCAAAGAAGATACGCAGTATTTT. Its protein product is CASSLRPDSSKEDTQYF.

The V gene is TRBV13, the J gene TRBJ2-3; 8 bases align to TRBD2. The CDR3 runs to 15 residues. Germline lookup yields CDR1 PRHDT and CDR2 FYEKMQ (reference sequence). The junction had 6 bases not matched to a gene; V was cut back by 5 bases and J by 2 bases. CDR3 sequence: CASSMIAGHTDTQYF. CDR3 DNA sequence: TGTGCCAGCAGCATGATAGCGGGGCACACAGATACGCAGTATTTT.

The rearrangement links TRBV2 to TRBJ1-3; D remains unclear. The germline V gene has CDR1 SNHLY and CDR2 FYNNEI. Trimming took off 5 bases at V and 0 bases at J, with 14 bases between the two ends. The CDR3 totals 16 residues. The CDR3 region has the DNA TGTGCCAGCAGTCCTCCCAGCGGCAGCTCTGGAAACACCATATATTTT. Translation gives CASSPPSGSSGNTIYF.

The V and J genes are TRBV4-1 and TRBJ2-7; 10 bases align to TRBD1. There are 17 residues in the CDR3. The junction had 13 bases not matched to a gene; V was cut back by 2 bases and J by 6 bases. Germline assignment: CDR1 MGHRA and CDR2 YSYEKL. The CDR3 DNA follows: TGCGCCAGCAGCCAATTCAAAACCCAGACAGGGGGCAGCGAGCAGTACTTC. Protein sequence: CASSQFKTQTGGSEQYF.

On this clone itself: The germline gene is not matched at one end of the junction; a read error may be the cause. The V and J genes are TRBV20-1 and TRBJ2-7; D might be TRBD1 (6 bases). The CDR3 loop spans 11 amino acids. In germline, CDR1 is DFQATT, CDR2 SNEGSKA (reference sequence). The CDR3 loop is CSATRTARKHF. The CDR3, as DNA: TGCAGTGCCACCCGGACAGCCCGTAAACACTTC.

CDR3 in DNA: TGTGCCAGCAGTTTATACTCAGGGTTTTATGGCTACACCTTC. Translating gives CASSLYSGFYGYTF. The gene calls are TRBV28 and TRBJ1-2, with D possibly being TRBD1 (5 bases). The CDR3 runs to 14 residues. The germline V and J ends were trimmed by 1 base and 5 bases, with 11 bases remaining between them. Germline CDR1 is MDHEN and CDR2 is SYDVKM.

This sequence joins TRBV6-5 and TRBJ1-1; 11 bases map to TRBD1. The CDR3 has 14 amino acids. V lost 6 bases, J lost 1 base, and 1 base stayed unmatched. The germline V gene encodes CDR1 MNHEY and CDR2 SVGAGI. CDR3 nucleotides: TGTGCCAGCAGGGGGACAGGGGGGAACACTGAAGCTTTCTTT. Protein product: CASRGTGGNTEAFF.

The CDR3 bases are TGTGCCAGTAGTAAATCGGGAGCAGATACGCAGTATTTT. Protein: CASSKSGADTQYF. The genes are TRBV19 and TRBJ2-3; maybe TRBD2 (6 bases). The CDR3 covers 13 residues. Deletions cut 4 bases from V and 4 bases from J, with 9 bases between. Germline V gene data show CDR1 as LNHDA and CDR2 as SQIVND (reference sequence).

The chain is built from TRBV28 and TRBJ2-1; TRBD2 agrees at 12 bases. J lost 4 bases, V lost 6 bases, and 7 bases had no gene match. CDR1 MDHEN and CDR2 SYDVKM come from the germline V gene. This CDR3 is 16 amino acids long. The CDR3 region has the DNA TGTGCCAGCAGCCACAAGACTAGCGGGGGATACAATGAGCAGTTCTTC. Residues: CASSHKTSGGYNEQFF.

The chain uses TRBV7-6 and TRBJ2-5; 11 nucleotides align to TRBD1. The CDR3 extends over 15 amino acids. The ends lost 11 bases at V and 2 bases at J; junction bases unmatched: 10. Germline values: CDR1 SGHVS, CDR2 FNYEAQ. Here the CDR3 reads CAVQKRDRGQETQYF. Written as DNA, the CDR3 is TGTGCCGTTCAAAAAAGGGACAGGGGGCAAGAGACCCAGTACTTC.

Regarding this clone: One end of the junction varies from germline; a read error may be responsible. This chain joins TRBV7-9 and TRBJ1-1; D ambiguous. Germline V lookup: CDR1 SEHNR, CDR2 FQNEAQ (reference sequence). This CDR3 has 16 amino acids. CDR3 sequence: CASSTTGQRVKTEAFF. The DNA of the CDR3 is TGTGCCAGCAGCACCACGGGCCAGAGGGTGAAAACTGAAGCTTTCTTT.

This chain links TRBV13 with TRBJ2-1; 8 bases line up with TRBD2. Germline trimming cut 3 bases from V and 8 bases from J; bases unmatched to any gene: 9. This CDR3 has 15 residues. In germline, CDR1 is PRHDT, CDR2 FYEKMQ (reference sequence). CDR3 protein: CASSFPSGGFDEQFF. The CDR3, as DNA: TGTGCCAGCAGCTTCCCAAGCGGGGGTTTCGATGAGCAGTTCTTC.